This T cell receptor (beta chain) was identified during a study of cytomegalovirus exposure and HLA in healthy donors. Study-wide points: 150 or so TCR beta chains were listed as cytomegalovirus-associated.

The study ran its PCR with 60 Vbeta and 13 Jbeta primers. The data were produced by immunoSEQ multiplex PCR, yet TCRdb's version contains in-frame clones alone and is incomplete. This sample carries about 67,000 clones, 80% to 90% of them seen once, and the ten largest clones take around 3.2%. Trimming removed 0 bases from V and 0 bases from J, with 12 bases in between. There are 17 residues in the CDR3. Germline V gene lookup returns CDR1 SGHAT and CDR2 FQNNGV. This clone has just a few counts. The antigen remains undetermined. The source material was PBMCs. This receptor was obtained from a woman aged 30 to 39 in good health and CMV-seronegative. This chain joins TRBV11-2 and TRBJ2-4; TRBD1 is a possible D gene (6 bases). CDR3 in amino acids: CASSLDPNRVAKNIQYF. CDR3 sequence (DNA): TGTGCCAGCAGCTTAGATCCTAACAGGGTAGCCAAAAACATTCAGTACTTC.